This T cell receptor beta chain comes out of a study of blood T cell repertoires in COVID-19. Assay used: immunoSEQ multiplex PCR; TCRdb lists only in-frame clones, some missing. Of 300,000 or so clones in the sample, approximately 93% were seen once. Germline V gives CDR1 SGHNT, CDR2 YYREEE (reference sequence). CDR3 size: 13 residues. Trimming pared 4 bases from V and 3 bases from J, leaving 10 bases between. This TCR derives from a woman aged 25 to 45 with COVID-19, enrolled during active disease. V usage is TRBV5-4 and J usage is TRBJ1-2; TRBD1 is a possible D gene (5 bases). Sequenced material: peripheral blood. The CDR3 DNA reads TGTGCCAGCAGCCACGACAGCTACTATGGCTACACCTTC. Its translation is CASSHDSYYGYTF.